A selection of T cell receptor beta chains follows, all from one sample in a study of shared clonotypes between healthy human individuals. TCRdb's copy holds only in-frame clones and misses some; the assay was immunoSEQ multiplex PCR. Among over a million clones listed, approximately 98.5% were seen once. Sequencing input: naive CD4+ T cells sorted from blood. Receptor source: a man aged 25-40 years in good health. CDR3s include the opening cysteine and the closing phenylalanine or tryptophan. A D gene is named only where the DNA matches it firmly. Clone size is not always given. Where it is, it says once, few, many or a class for expanded clones.

V	size	J	D	CDR3	DNA
TRBV28	.	TRBJ1-2	.	CASRPTGGYTF	TGTGCCAGCAGGCCGACCGGTGGCTACACCTTC
TRBV5-4	.	TRBJ2-2	TRBD2	CASSLVLAGVRTGELFF	TGTGCCAGCAGCTTGGTACTAGCGGGAGTCAGAACCGGGGAGCTGTTTTTT
TRBV5-1	once	TRBJ2-2	.	CASSPTAKVVTGELFF	TGCGCCAGCAGCCCAACAGCTAAGGTAGTCACCGGGGAGCTGTTTTTT
TRBV6-1	.	TRBJ2-2	TRBD1	CASKRTGQTGELFF	TGTGCCAGCAAACGGACAGGGCAGACCGGGGAGCTGTTTTTT
TRBV7-2	.	TRBJ1-2	.	CASSLEGWAGYTF	TGTGCCAGCAGCTTAGAGGGGTGGGCCGGCTACACCTTC
TRBV7-9	.	TRBJ2-6	TRBD1	CASSIGQGFSGANVLTF	TGTGCCAGCAGCATAGGACAGGGGTTCTCTGGGGCCAACGTCCTGACTTTC
TRBV18	.	TRBJ2-1	.	CASSPTTAGEQFF	TGTGCCAGCTCACCTACTACAGCTGGGGAGCAGTTCTTC
TRBV18	.	TRBJ2-5	.	CASSPAPQETQYF	TGTGCCAGCTCACCGGCACCCCAAGAGACCCAGTACTTC
TRBV4-3	.	TRBJ2-5	TRBD2	CASSQVGLASKETQYF	TGCGCCAGCAGCCAAGTGGGACTAGCGAGCAAAGAGACCCAGTACTTC
TRBV25-1	.	TRBJ2-7	.	CASSDVGKGRSQQYF	TGTGCCAGCAGTGATGTCGGGAAAGGGAGGAGCCAGCAGTACTTC
TRBV15	.	TRBJ2-2	.	CATSRDPARANTGELFF	TGTGCCACCAGCAGAGATCCCGCCAGGGCGAACACCGGGGAGCTGTTTTTT
TRBV9	.	TRBJ2-7	.	CASSVGTSGYEQYF	TGTGCCAGCAGCGTCGGGACTTCTGGCTACGAGCAGTACTTC
TRBV19	.	TRBJ2-7	.	CASSQLAGYSYEQYF	TGTGCCAGTAGTCAACTCGCGGGATATTCCTACGAGCAGTACTTC
TRBV5-1	.	TRBJ1-4	.	CASSPLGALNEKLFF	TGCGCCAGCAGTCCGCTGGGAGCCCTTAATGAAAAACTGTTTTTT
TRBV19	.	TRBJ2-2	.	CASSILGRGRNTGELFF	TGTGCCAGTAGTATTCTAGGCCGTGGCAGGAACACCGGGGAGCTGTTTTTT
TRBV28	once	TRBJ2-7	.	CASSRLALKGTYEQYF	TGTGCCAGCAGTCGACTGGCCCTAAAAGGGACCTACGAGCAGTACTTC
TRBV28	.	TRBJ1-5	.	CASSLGRQPQHF	TGTGCCAGCAGTTTGGGTCGTCAGCCCCAGCATTTT
TRBV27	.	TRBJ2-5	TRBD2	CASSPRLAWGQETQYF	TGTGCCAGCAGTCCAAGACTAGCTTGGGGGCAAGAGACCCAGTACTTC
TRBV5-1	.	TRBJ2-1	TRBD1	CASSGGQGAREQFF	TGCGCCAGCAGCGGGGGACAGGGGGCGCGAGAGCAGTTCTTC
TRBV29-1	.	TRBJ2-4	.	CSVAAGAKNIQYF	TGCAGCGTCGCCGCAGGGGCCAAAAACATTCAGTACTTC
TRBV5-1	.	TRBJ2-1	.	CASRVQGPPRITYNEQFF	TGCGCCAGCAGGGTGCAGGGGCCGCCCCGTATAACTTACAATGAGCAGTTCTTC
TRBV11-2	.	TRBJ2-6	TRBD1	CASSLGQGRAGANVLTF	TGTGCCAGCAGCCTGGGACAGGGCAGGGCTGGGGCCAACGTCCTGACTTTC
TRBV9	.	TRBJ1-1	.	CASSVGQGAPANEAFF	TGTGCCAGCAGCGTAGGCCAGGGAGCGCCGGCAAATGAAGCTTTCTTT
TRBV19	.	TRBJ2-3	TRBD2	CASSPRLAVGTDTQYF	TGTGCCAGTAGTCCAAGACTAGCGGTGGGCACAGATACGCAGTATTTT
TRBV28	.	TRBJ1-5	.	CASSLGGGAAQPQHF	TGTGCCAGCAGCTTGGGCGGGGGGGCTGCTCAGCCCCAGCATTTT
TRBV5-1	.	TRBJ2-5	.	CASSSKVGGSSQETQYF	TGCGCCAGCAGCTCCAAGGTAGGGGGATCATCGCAAGAGACCCAGTACTTC
TRBV18	.	TRBJ2-7	.	CASSTGQSYEQYF	TGTGCCAGCTCAACAGGACAGTCCTACGAGCAGTACTTC
TRBV18	.	TRBJ1-2	TRBD1	CASSTGTGLYGYTF	TGTGCCAGCTCAACCGGGACAGGGCTCTATGGCTACACCTTC
TRBV10-2	.	TRBJ2-7	TRBD1	CASEDREAYEQYF	TGCGCCAGTGAGGACAGGGAGGCCTACGAGCAGTACTTC
TRBV5-1	.	TRBJ1-2	TRBD1	CASSFWGKQGPGYTF	TGCGCCAGCAGCTTCTGGGGGAAACAGGGGCCTGGCTACACCTTC
TRBV28	once	TRBJ1-3	TRBD1	CASSLYRGVGNTIYF	TGTGCCAGCAGTTTATACAGGGGGGTTGGAAACACCATATATTTT
TRBV28	once	TRBJ2-4	.	CATLTGGGLFDIQYF	TGTGCCACCTTAACGGGGGGCGGGCTCTTTGACATTCAGTACTTC
TRBV10-3	.	TRBJ2-3	.	CAISESRLVADTQYF	TGTGCCATCAGTGAGTCTCGACTAGTTGCAGATACGCAGTATTTT
TRBV6-1	.	TRBJ2-2	TRBD1	CASSPQGAGTGELFF	TGTGCCAGCAGTCCACAGGGGGCCGGGACCGGGGAGCTGTTTTTT
TRBV5-1	.	TRBJ2-5	TRBD2	CASSLVAGEETQYF	TGCGCCAGCAGCTTGGTCGCGGGAGAGGAGACCCAGTACTTC
TRBV9	.	TRBJ2-2	TRBD2	CASSVEREATGELFF	TGTGCCAGCAGCGTAGAACGGGAGGCCACCGGGGAGCTGTTTTTT
TRBV10-3	.	TRBJ2-2	.	CAISQGNTGELFF	TGTGCCATCAGTCAGGGAAACACCGGGGAGCTGTTTTTT
TRBV5-1	.	TRBJ1-1	TRBD1	CASSFRSGTGATEAFF	TGCGCCAGCAGCTTTCGGTCCGGGACAGGGGCAACTGAAGCTTTCTTT
TRBV7-8	.	TRBJ2-7	TRBD2	CASSAMGLAGEEQYF	TGTGCCAGCAGCGCGATGGGACTAGCGGGAGAAGAGCAGTACTTC
TRBV9	.	TRBJ1-3	.	CASSVSDSDSGNTIYF	TGTGCCAGCAGCGTAAGCGACAGCGACTCTGGAAACACCATATATTTT
TRBV21-1	.	TRBJ2-1	.	CAEAAGDNEQFF	TGTGCCGAAGCGGCCGGGGACAATGAGCAGTTCTTC
TRBV6-4	.	TRBJ2-7	.	CASPTYVTEDYEQYF	TGTGCCAGCCCCACCTACGTGACTGAAGACTACGAGCAGTACTTC
TRBV28	.	TRBJ1-2	.	CASSFRQAQGYTF	TGTGCCAGCAGTTTCCGACAGGCCCAAGGCTACACCTTC
TRBV27	.	TRBJ2-3	TRBD2	CASSLGSGRAGDTQYF	TGTGCCAGCAGTTTAGGTAGCGGGAGGGCGGGGGATACGCAGTATTTT
TRBV27	.	TRBJ2-7	.	CASSRGGHEQYF	TGTGCCAGCAGCCGTGGGGGGCACGAGCAGTACTTC
TRBV5-1	once	TRBJ2-1	TRBD2	CASSLEGLAGVGSRGEQFF	TGCGCCAGCAGCTTGGAAGGACTAGCGGGAGTCGGGTCTCGCGGTGAGCAGTTCTTC
TRBV29-1	.	TRBJ1-1	.	CSVGRAGNTEAFF	TGCAGCGTTGGAAGGGCAGGGAACACTGAAGCTTTCTTT
TRBV5-1	.	TRBJ2-1	TRBD1	CASSVEDRAYNEQFF	TGCGCCAGCAGCGTGGAGGACAGGGCCTACAATGAGCAGTTCTTC
TRBV18	.	TRBJ1-2	.	CASSTTGNNYGYTF	TGTGCCAGCTCAACAACAGGGAACAACTATGGCTACACCTTC
TRBV7-9	.	TRBJ2-5	.	CASSSLGTGETQYF	TGTGCCAGCAGCTCGTTAGGGACGGGAGAGACCCAGTACTTC
TRBV7-2	.	TRBJ2-5	TRBD2	CASSLVIAGVGETQYF	TGTGCCAGCAGCTTAGTCATAGCGGGTGTAGGAGAGACCCAGTACTTC
TRBV6-1	.	TRBJ1-5	TRBD1	CASNAGGLGNQPQHF	TGTGCCAGCAACGCAGGGGGTCTGGGCAATCAGCCCCAGCATTTT
TRBV5-4	.	TRBJ2-7	TRBD1	CASSQGAGGYEQYF	TGTGCCAGCAGCCAGGGGGCAGGCGGCTACGAGCAGTACTTC
TRBV7-2	.	TRBJ2-5	.	CASSLDSETQYF	TGTGCCAGCAGCTTAGATAGCGAGACCCAGTACTTC
TRBV29-1	.	TRBJ2-7	TRBD2	CSAGGSNEQYF	TGCAGCGCGGGGGGTAGTAACGAGCAGTACTTC
TRBV10-3	.	TRBJ2-7	TRBD1	CAISEPLGQGTYEQYF	TGTGCCATCAGTGAGCCATTGGGACAGGGCACCTACGAGCAGTACTTC
TRBV7-2	.	TRBJ1-4	.	CASSSGGVPNEKLFF	TGTGCCAGCAGCTCTGGGGGGGTTCCTAATGAAAAACTGTTTTTT
TRBV18	.	TRBJ2-3	.	CASSPLRSGEDTQYF	TGTGCCAGCTCACCACTCAGGTCTGGGGAGGATACGCAGTATTTT
TRBV10-3	.	TRBJ1-1	.	CATQDTPNTEAFF	TGTGCCACACAGGACACCCCGAACACTGAAGCTTTCTTT